The clone carrying this TCR beta chain has just a few counts. What it binds is not known. This record comes from a study of OX40 agonist ivuxolimab in advanced cancers. Study results and caveats: Expanded clones tended on average to be more numerous among CD8+ T cells than CD4+.

This CDR3 contains 12 residues. V lost 9 bases to trimming and J lost 3 bases; unmatched junction nucleotides: 5. The germline V gene encodes CDR1 MNHEY and CDR2 SMNVEV (reference sequence). Clones were sequenced by immunoSEQ multiplex PCR, and TCRdb holds only the in-frame ones, with some missing. The sample shows under 50,000 clones, about 80% of them seen only once. The chain uses TRBV27 and TRBJ2-7; 7 nucleotides align to TRBD1. The sequenced sample was CD4+ or CD8+ T cells sorted from blood, obtained in a trial of the OX40 agonist ivuxolimab. This receptor was obtained from an adult with an advanced solid tumor such as melanoma, head and neck, liver or kidney cancer. CDR3 coding DNA: TGTGCCAGTGGCAGGGGGAACTACGAGCAGTACTTC. It yields the protein CASGRGNYEQYF.